This TCR beta chain was captured by sequencing in a study of radiation and T cells in renal cell carcinoma. The time point here: blood 4 weeks post-SBRT, at nephrectomy. As to treatment: 15 Gy SBRT to primary tumor, nephrectomy 4 weeks later. The V end lost 3 bases, the J end lost 0 bases, and 13 bases lay between the germline ends. Per germline, CDR1 LNHDA and CDR2 SQIVND (reference sequence). This CDR3 is 16 amino acids long. Clones were read by immunoSEQ multiplex PCR, and TCRdb kept only the in-frame ones, dropping some. The data contain roughly 170,000 clones, about nine tenths of them singletons.

The chain carries TRBV19 and TRBJ2-3; no reliable D call. Sequenced material: blood, taken from a patient whose treatment included radiotherapy and nephrectomy. The source of this sequence is a woman in her forties or fifties with renal cell carcinoma. CDR3 nucleotide sequence: TGTGCCAGTAGTATGGGCAGCCCTCCTAGCACAGATACGCAGTATTTT. Protein: CASSMGSPPSTDTQYF.